This T cell receptor beta chain was sequenced during a study of STAT5B mutations in CD4+ large granular lymphocyte leukemia. Sequencing was at survey level. The method was immunoSEQ multiplex PCR; TCRdb's version includes in-frame clones alone and lacks a portion of them. Of about 45,000 clones in the sample, around 85% were seen once. This CDR3 has 13 residues. Findings and limits, study-wide: Without HLA matching, higher CD4+ than CD8+ T-LGLL clonality could reflect small sample size.

A remark on this clone: Antigen specificity is unknown.

Sequencing was carried out using CD4+ T cells from blood buffy coats. The V gene is TRBV12-1, the J gene TRBJ2-1; TRBD2 reflects the table's D call only, with no check against the DNA. TRBV12-1 is a known pseudogene. This clonotype originated in a human donor in good health. The CDR3 loop reads CASSSGTSNEQFF. For the CDR3, the DNA is TGTGCCAGCAGTTCCGGGACTAGCAATGAGCAGTTCTTC.